This T cell receptor beta chain was recorded in a study of shared clonotypes between healthy human individuals (dated by TCRdb to the early 2020s). At the level of the whole study: A few men and a couple of women, aged 18 to 49 years, made up the cohort. Different laboratories and diverse techniques were used to prepare libraries and sequence TCR repertoires, to increase sequencing depth and limit assay-specific biases. Blood TCR repertoires of roughly 5 healthy adults were deeply sequenced to estimate repertoire size and the extent of clonotype sharing between individuals. Between about 0.9 and 10 billion PBMCs per donor were obtained by leukapheresis.

Based on the germline V gene, the CDR1 and CDR2 sequences are SGHNT and YENEEA. The CDR3 numbers 12 residues from cysteine through phenylalanine. The DNA shown is the 36-base CDR3, in frame from base 1. V is pared back by 1 base and J by 4 bases, with 2 bases lying between the germline termini. The donors were healthy, HIV-negative adults with no recently reported acute infections or vaccinations. Every donor was a Caucasian adult residing in Nashville, Tennessee, USA. For unsorted samples, roughly 91 million PBMCs were counted, and genomic DNA was extracted using the QIAamp DNA Blood Mini kit. Blood was obtained by leukapheresis, after which PBMCs were separated by Ficoll-Histopaque density gradient centrifugation and cryopreserved in liquid nitrogen vapor phase. About this clone: There is no known antigen for this receptor. This clone may be a read error of a much larger clone one base away.

Using the deep immunoSEQ assay, multiplex PCR amplified TCR CDR3 regions from genomic DNA. For each cell subset, the extracted genomic DNA was distributed evenly across all wells of several immunoSEQ 96-well plates, and each plate served as one replicate. For unsorted PBMC, approximately 290 ng of genomic DNA, equivalent to around 33,000 T cell genomes, went into each replicate PCR. Ten immunoSEQ deep assay plates were used to sequence the unsorted PBMC genomic DNA. Purified libraries were measured with a Qubit 3.0 fluorometer, size-checked on a Bioanalyzer 2100, and measured again with the KAPA Library Quantification kit. Every immunoSEQ 96-well plate was sequenced on a dedicated single-read 150-cycle Illumina NextSeq 550 flow cell. As for the authors' bioinformatics: Because the immunoSEQ output included only junctional sequences and no quality scores, the filtering could not be the same as the filtering used for full-length reads. To assign V/J genes and CDR3, sequences were annotated using PyIR, a Python wrapper for IgBLAST v1.9, with IMGT germline references. Any read was removed if the V/J assignment was weak (E-value above 1e-6), the CDR3 was missing, or the read contained stop codons, out-of-frame junctions, or ambiguous translated residues. V3J clonotypes were defined as sequences sharing the same inferred V gene, J gene, and CDR3 amino acid sequence. Percentage overlap between repertoires was computed as shared unique clonotypes divided by the size of the smaller repertoire. Repertoire richness was assessed with RTK rarefaction, the Chao1 estimator, and Recon v2.1 estimates of unobserved clonotypes. The immuneACCESS repertoire file appears here via TCRdb, limited to in-frame rearrangements. These files lack a portion of the clones; in checked studies, under half of the deficit traces to unresolved V genes, and the cause of the others is not known. V, J and clone size derive from that table, while D and trimming were established from the DNA sequence. For this sample there are approximately 500,000 clones; 79% appear just once. Jointly, the top ten make up over 10% of the sample.

The full study reports these points: Because the study included only a small number of donors, the genetic and exposure-history diversity represented was limited. Sampling was restricted to blood, and TCR repertoires in tissue are likely to differ from TCR repertoires in blood. Based on pairwise subsampling, the degree of clonotype sharing among donors was expected to be affected by sequencing depth.

The material sequenced was PBMCs. This chain is built from TRBV11-3 and TRBJ1-3; the D gene is unclear. The origin of this receptor is a woman in her thirties or forties in good health. Some clones in this sample may be carry-over from other donors' samples. The nucleotide sequence reads as follows: TGTGCCAGCAGCTTAGGCGGAAACACCATATATTTT. Its translation reads: CASSLGGNTIYF. Here the CDR3 is joined to the reference TRBV11-3 and TRBJ1-3 genes, and the full variable domain is: EAGVVQSPRYKIIEKKQPVAFWCNPISGHNTLYWYLQNLGQGPELLIRYENEEAVDDSQLPKDRFSAERLKGVDSTLKIQPAELGDSAVYLCASSLGGNTIYFGEGSWLTVV.